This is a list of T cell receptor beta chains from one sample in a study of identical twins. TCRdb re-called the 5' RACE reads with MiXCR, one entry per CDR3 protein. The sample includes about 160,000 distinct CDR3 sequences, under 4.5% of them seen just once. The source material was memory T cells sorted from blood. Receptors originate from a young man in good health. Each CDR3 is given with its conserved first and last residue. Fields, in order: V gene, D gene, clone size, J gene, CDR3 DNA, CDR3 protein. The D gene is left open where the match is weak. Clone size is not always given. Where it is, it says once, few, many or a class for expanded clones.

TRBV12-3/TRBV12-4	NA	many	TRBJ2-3	TGTGCCAGCAGTTTCCGGACCTGGACAGATACGCAGTATTTT	CASSFRTWTDTQYF
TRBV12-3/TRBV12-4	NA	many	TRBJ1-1	TGTGCCAGCAGCAGACAACACCGGAACACTGAAGCTTTCTTT	CASSRQHRNTEAFF
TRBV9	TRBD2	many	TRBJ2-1	TGTGCCAGCAGCGACCGAACGAGCGGGAGTCGAAATGAGCAGTTCTTC	CASSDRTSGSRNEQFF
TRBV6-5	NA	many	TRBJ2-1	TGTGCCAGCAGTTACACCCAGAGTGTTTACAATGAGCAGTTCTTC	CASSYTQSVYNEQFF
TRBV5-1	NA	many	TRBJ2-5	TGCGCCAGCAGCGCCGGCGGGGTTCAAGAGACCCAGTACTTC	CASSAGGVQETQYF
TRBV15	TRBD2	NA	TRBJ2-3	TGTGCCACCAGCCGACGGACTAGCGGGTCAGATACGCAGTATTTT	CATSRRTSGSDTQYF
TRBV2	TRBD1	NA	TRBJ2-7	TGTGCCAGCAGGCTAATCCAAGGACAGGGGGCGCACGAGCAGTACTTC	CASRLIQGQGAHEQYF
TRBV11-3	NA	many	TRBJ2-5	TGTGCCAGCAGCTCACACCCGAGGGAATCAGGGACCCAGTACTTC	CASSSHPRESGTQYF
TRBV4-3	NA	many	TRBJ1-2	TGCGCCAGCAGCCAAAGAAATGCTGATGGCTACACCTTC	CASSQRNADGYTF
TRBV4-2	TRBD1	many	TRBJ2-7	TGTGCCAGCAGCCAAGGTGCGACAGGGCCCTACGAGCAGTACTTC	CASSQGATGPYEQYF
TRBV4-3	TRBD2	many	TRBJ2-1	TGCGCCAGCAGCCAAGTATTAGCGGGAGACATTGAGCAGTTCTTC	CASSQVLAGDIEQFF
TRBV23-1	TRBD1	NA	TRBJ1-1	TGCGCCAGCAGTCTAGACAGGGGGCTCTGGTATACTGAAGCTTTCTTT	CASSLDRGLWYTEAFF
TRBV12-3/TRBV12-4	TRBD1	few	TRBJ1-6	TGTGCCAGCAGCCGCAGTACGGGACAGCGGAGGTCACCCCTCCACTTT	CASSRSTGQRRSPLHF
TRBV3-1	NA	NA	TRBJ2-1	TGTGCCAGCAGCCCGGGGATACCGTCGCGGAATGAGCAGTTCTTC	CASSPGIPSRNEQFF
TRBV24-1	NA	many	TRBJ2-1	TGTGCCACCACGCGGGGTTCGACCGACAATGAGCAGTTCTTC	CATTRGSTDNEQFF
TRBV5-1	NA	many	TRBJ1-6	TGCGCCAGCAGCTTGGGGCCCACTGACCCCTCACCCCTCCACTTT	CASSLGPTDPSPLHF
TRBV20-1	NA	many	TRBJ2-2	TGCAGTGCCAAGGAGAAGGGCCCCGGGGAGCTGTTTTTT	CSAKEKGPGELFF
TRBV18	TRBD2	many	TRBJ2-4	TGTGCCAGCTCACCGGGATCAGCGGGGGCCAAAAACATTCAGTACTTC	CASSPGSAGAKNIQYF
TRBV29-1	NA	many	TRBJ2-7	TGCAGCTCCCGACCGACACGGGTAGTGGTAGCGGCACCCCCAGGCTCCTACGAGCAGTACTTC	CSSRPTRVVVAAPPGSYEQYF
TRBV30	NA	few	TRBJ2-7	TGTGCCTGGAGGCGTCCATCGAGCTCCTACGAGCAGTACTTC	CAWRRPSSSYEQYF
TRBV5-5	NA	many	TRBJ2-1	TGTGCCAGCACCTCGGAAGTGGGCTACAATGAGCAGTTCTTC	CASTSEVGYNEQFF
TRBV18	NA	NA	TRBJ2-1	TGTGCCAGCTCACCGGGAAATGGGCAGTTCTTC	CASSPGNGQFF